This T cell receptor (beta chain) was recovered during a study of blood T cell repertoires in COVID-19. About the research overall: The United States, Italy and Spain provided the acute and convalescent COVID-19 samples.

Participants reported their clinical history, and cohort assignment relied on those reports. Recovery meant two consecutive negative NP/OP PCR tests, professional clearance, or resolved symptoms. Germline assignment: CDR1 LGHNA and CDR2 YNFKEQ. The CDR3 length is 15 residues. The V end lost 5 bases, the J end lost 1 base, and 12 bases lay between the germline ends. Original processing methods: Using reference gene primer amplification, nucleated cell counts were estimated. Sequencing was performed with immunoSEQ multiplex PCR; in TCRdb, only in-frame clones are kept and a portion is missing. V and J calls and clone size come straight from that table; D and trimming were deduced from the DNA. There are fewer than 250,000 clones in the sample; 70% to 90% occur only once, and 10% to 12% lies in the top ten.

Sequencing was performed on PBMCs or T cells enriched from blood (not recorded which). The TCR originated in a man aged 25 to 40 who had recovered from COVID-19. The chain carries TRBV4-2 and TRBJ1-3; a possible D gene is TRBD1 (6 bases). CDR3 in amino acids: CASSVGTGSGNTIYF. DNA for the CDR3: TGTGCCAGCAGCGTCGGCACAGGGTCTGGAAACACCATATATTTT.